One sample yielded the 15 T cell receptor beta chains listed below, sequenced in a study of T cell responses to AZD1222 COVID-19 vaccine. Libraries were prepared by immunoSEQ multiplex PCR; TCRdb keeps only in-frame clonotypes and omits some of them. The sample lists roughly 77,000 clones; roughly 94% were seen once. The source was peripheral blood, collected on day 0 of MenACWY control vaccination. Receptors were obtained from an adult in good health.

A single count supports this clone. This sequence joins TRBV7-8 and TRBJ1-3, with D possibly matching TRBD1 (6 bases). V was trimmed by 5 bases and J by 2 bases, leaving 19 bases between them. In germline, CDR1 is SGHVS, CDR2 FQNEAQ. CDR3 size: 17 residues. The DNA for the CDR3 is TGTGCCAGCAGCCCGTCCACCCCACAGGGTGCTGGAAACACCATATATTTT. It codes for CASSPSTPQGAGNTIYF. The variable domain in full, completed from reference TRBV7-8 and TRBJ1-3, reads GAGVSQSPRYKVAKRGQDVALRCDPISGHVSLFWYQQALGQGPEFLTYFQNEAQLDKSGLPSDRFFAERPEGSVSTLKIQRTQQEDSAVYLCASSPSTPQGAGNTIYFGEGSWLTVV.

V usage is TRBV3-1 (or the pseudogene TRBV3-2) and J usage is TRBJ2-1, with TRBD2 identical over 7 bases. J gave up 0 bases and V 6 bases, and 8 bases lay outside the gene matches. Germline V gene data show CDR1 as LGHDT and CDR2 as YNNKEL (reference sequence). This CDR3 spans 16 amino acids. CDR3 sequence: CASSLTSAISYNEQFF. CDR3 DNA: TGTGCCAGCAGTCTCACTAGCGCAATCTCCTACAATGAGCAGTTCTTC.

This sequence joins TRBV18 and TRBJ2-5; 11 positions match TRBD2. The CDR3 totals 15 residues. The germline gives CDR1 KGHSH, CDR2 LQKENI. Trimming cost V 8 bases and J 1 base; bases outside gene matches: 6. The CDR3 sequence: CASLAGGLSQETQYF. CDR3 coding DNA: TGTGCCAGCCTAGCGGGGGGACTATCCCAAGAGACCCAGTACTTC.

In this sample, this clone turned up once. The V gene is TRBV28, the J gene TRBJ2-7, with D perhaps matching TRBD1 or TRBD2 (5 bases each). Per the germline V gene, CDR1 is MDHEN and CDR2 is SYDVKM. This CDR3 is 15 amino acids long. Trimming removed 3 bases from V and 2 bases from J, with 14 bases in between. The CDR3 DNA sequence: TGTGCCAGCAGTTTGCCCGGGACCCAAACCTACGAGCAGTACTTC. It is translated as CASSLPGTQTYEQYF.

The chain employs TRBV3-1 (or the pseudogene TRBV3-2) and TRBJ2-3, with a tentative D call TRBD2 (6 bases). The CDR3 totals 14 residues. CDR1 and CDR2 from the germline V gene are LGHDT and YNNKEL (reference sequence). Trimming stripped 2 bases from V and 0 bases from J, with 6 bases between. CDR3 DNA sequence: TGTGCCAGCAGCCAAACTAGCAGCACAGATACGCAGTATTTT. This gives the protein CASSQTSSTDTQYF.

This rearrangement joins TRBV7-2 to TRBJ2-1; TRBD1 agrees at 7 bases. In germline, CDR1 is SGHTA, CDR2 FQGNSA. V lost 1 base to trimming and J lost 5 bases; unmatched junction nucleotides: 2. The CDR3 is 14 residues long. Here the CDR3 reads CASSLDRGHNEQFF. CDR3 nucleotides: TGTGCCAGCAGCTTAGACAGGGGACACAATGAGCAGTTCTTC.

V gene TRBV6-6 combines with J gene TRBJ2-3; 10 bases match TRBD1. CDR1 is MNHNY, CDR2 SVGAGI, per germline (reference sequence). The CDR3 covers 15 residues. Trimming removed 6 bases from V and 0 bases from J; junction bases left unmatched: 3. CDR3 DNA: TGTGCCAGCAGCCCGGGACAGGGGAGCACAGATACGCAGTATTTT. Translated: CASSPGQGSTDTQYF.

V is TRBV28 and J is TRBJ2-7, with D hard to call. The CDR3 loop spans 14 amino acids. With 5 bases removed from V and 3 bases from J, the gap between germline ends came to 14 bases. Germline V gene sequence: CDR1 MDHEN, CDR2 SYDVKM. The CDR3 loop is CASSPTFSLYEQYF. The CDR3 DNA sequence: TGTGCCAGCAGTCCCACTTTTTCTCTCTACGAGCAGTACTTC.

V usage is TRBV7-2 and J usage is TRBJ2-6; D not certain. Trimming stripped 6 bases from V and 2 bases from J, with 8 bases between. CDR1 is SGHTA and CDR2 is FQGNSA in the germline V gene. CDR3 length: 14 amino acids. CDR3 protein: CASSPDPGANVLTF. The CDR3 DNA is TGTGCCAGCAGTCCTGACCCTGGGGCCAACGTCCTGACTTTC.

The gene calls are TRBV18 and TRBJ2-7; 8 positions agree with TRBD1. CDR1 and CDR2 (germline): KGHSH, LQKENI. V lost 4 bases to trimming and J lost 7 bases; unmatched junction nucleotides: 15. The CDR3 has 16 amino acids. The CDR3 bases are TGTGCCAGCTCACTGCAGCTCCCGGGACAGGCGGGGGAGCAGTACTTC. Amino acids: CASSLQLPGQAGEQYF. Variable domain in full (rest from reference TRBV18 and TRBJ2-7): NAGVMQNPRHLVRRRGQEARLRCSPMKGHSHVYWYRQLPEEGLKFMVYLQKENIIDESGMPKERFSAEFPKEGPSILRIQQVVRGDSAAYFCASSLQLPGQAGEQYFGPGTRLTVT.

This chain joins TRBV5-1 and TRBJ2-5, with TRBD2 matching 9 bases. The CDR3 has 16 residues. The trim removed 4 bases at V and 1 base at J, leaving 8 bases unmatched. Germline V gene lookup returns CDR1 SGHRS and CDR2 YFSETQ. CDR3 nucleotide sequence: TGCGCCAGCAGCCAAGATCTAGCGGGGCCCCAAGAGACCCAGTACTTC. Its translation is CASSQDLAGPQETQYF.

The chain employs TRBV5-4 and TRBJ2-7; tentative D call: TRBD1 (6 bases). The V gene lost 0 bases and the J gene lost 4 bases, with 14 bases spanning the gap. Germline V gene sequence: CDR1 SGHNT, CDR2 YYREEE (reference sequence). This CDR3 spans 15 amino acids. The CDR3 spells CASSLATGPVYEQYF. The CDR3 region has the DNA TGTGCCAGCAGCTTGGCCACAGGGCCGGTGTACGAGCAGTACTTC.

V is TRBV28 and J is TRBJ1-2; maybe TRBD1 (6 bases). This CDR3 is 14 amino acids long. Looked up from germline, CDR1 is MDHEN and CDR2 is SYDVKM. The V end lost 2 bases, the J end lost 2 bases, and 9 bases lay between the germline ends. For the CDR3, the DNA is TGTGCCAGCAGTTTAGGACAGCCGAACTATGGCTACACCTTC. Encoded protein: CASSLGQPNYGYTF.

This chain joins TRBV4-3 and TRBJ1-2; 10 positions match TRBD1. Germline V lookup: CDR1 LGHNA, CDR2 YSLEER. The CDR3 sequence is 19 residues long. The V and J ends lost 0 bases and 4 bases, in that order; junction bases with no gene match: 14. The chain's CDR3 is CASSQELRDRGFYFYGYTF. CDR3 in DNA: TGCGCCAGCAGCCAAGAGTTACGGGACAGGGGTTTTTATTTCTATGGCTACACCTTC.

The gene calls are TRBV7-3 and TRBJ1-1; 8 bases match TRBD1. Germline V gives CDR1 SGHTA, CDR2 FQGTGA. The CDR3 is 15 residues long. With V trimmed by 4 bases and J by 2 bases, 6 bases remained unmatched. DNA for the CDR3: TGTGCCAGCAGCTCTTCAGGGGGCCAAAACACTGAAGCTTTCTTT. Its protein is CASSSSGGQNTEAFF.